Listed below are T cell receptor beta chains from one sample, sequenced in a study of T cell responses to AZD1222 COVID-19 vaccine. Assay used: immunoSEQ multiplex PCR; TCRdb lists only in-frame clones, some missing. This table has approximately 150,000 clones, just under 95% appearing once. The source material was peripheral blood, sampled after recovery from COVID-19. These receptors all stem from an adult who had recovered from COVID-19. The CDR3 runs from the conserved cysteine through the conserved F or W. The D gene is left open where the match is weak. Clone size is stated in some rows and not others, as once, few, many or a class when expanded.

TRBJ2-5 NA TRBV19 NA CASSIAATSWETQYF TGTGCCAGTAGTATAGCCGCCACATCTTGGGAGACCCAGTACTTC
TRBJ2-7 NA TRBV7-3 TRBD2 CASSLAAGETYEQYF TGTGCCAGCAGCTTAGCAGCGGGAGAGACGTACGAGCAGTACTTC
TRBJ2-4 NA TRBV4-1 TRBD2 CASSQERASGSFGKNIQYF TGCGCCAGCAGCCAAGAAAGGGCTAGCGGGAGTTTCGGCAAAAACATTCAGTACTTC
TRBJ2-7 NA TRBV5-5 NA CASRLSPVSEQYF TGTGCCAGCAGACTAAGCCCGGTGAGTGAGCAGTACTTC
TRBJ2-3 NA TRBV27 TRBD2 CASSLWGPSGGTDTQYF TGTGCCAGCAGTTTATGGGGTCCTAGCGGGGGCACAGATACGCAGTATTTT
TRBJ1-2 NA TRBV6-4 TRBD1 CASRETGETSWGYTF TGTGCCAGCAGGGAGACAGGGGAAACTTCTTGGGGCTACACCTTC
TRBJ2-1 NA TRBV24-1 TRBD2 CATGLAVYNEQFF TGTGCCACCGGTCTAGCGGTCTACAATGAGCAGTTCTTC
TRBJ1-5 NA TRBV12-1 NA CASSFAPRGTHSNQPQHF TGTGCCAGCAGCTTTGCCCCCCGGGGGACCCATAGCAATCAGCCCCAGCATTTT
TRBJ2-3 NA TRBV27 TRBD2 CASSFQGLAGVPDTQYF TGTGCCAGCAGTTTCCAGGGACTAGCGGGAGTCCCAGATACGCAGTATTTT
TRBJ2-7 once TRBV18 NA CASSPPGSEQYF TGTGCCAGCTCACCACCCGGCTCCGAGCAGTACTTC
TRBJ1-2 NA TRBV30 TRBD1 CACSRGTDSVGYTF TGTGCCTGTTCCCGAGGGACAGACTCTGTTGGCTACACCTTC
TRBJ1-2 NA TRBV5-5 TRBD1 CASSLARGQVTHYTF TGTGCCAGCAGCTTGGCCCGGGGACAGGTCACCCACTACACCTTC
TRBJ1-5 NA TRBV7-6 NA CASSFLPGVMDQPQHF TGTGCCAGCAGCTTCTTGCCAGGGGTGATGGATCAGCCCCAGCATTTT
TRBJ2-7 NA TRBV5-5 TRBD1 CASSLGGTGQVPYEQYF TGTGCCAGCAGCTTGGGGGGGACGGGACAGGTCCCTTACGAGCAGTACTTC
TRBJ2-4 NA TRBV10-3 NA CAISDQRGVADDRLQYF TGTGCCATCAGTGACCAGCGTGGAGTGGCCGACGATCGCCTTCAGTACTTC
TRBJ1-2 NA TRBV30 TRBD1 CACQQGTNYGYTF TGTGCCTGCCAACAGGGGACTAACTATGGCTACACCTTC
TRBJ1-5 once TRBV19 NA CASSTEGVVSNQPQHF TGTGCCAGTAGTACAGAGGGGGTGGTAAGCAATCAGCCCCAGCATTTT
TRBJ1-2 NA TRBV29-1 NA CSVDGGPGGYTF TGCAGCGTTGATGGGGGGCCTGGTGGCTACACCTTC
TRBJ1-5 few TRBV7-2 NA CASSLEVGAGQPQHF TGTGCCAGCAGCTTAGAGGTGGGGGCCGGACAGCCCCAGCATTTT
TRBJ2-1 NA TRBV19 TRBD1 CASRITGASNEQFF TGTGCCAGTAGGATAACAGGGGCCTCCAATGAGCAGTTCTTC
TRBJ1-2 NA TRBV15 NA CATSRDEGGLGYTF TGTGCCACCAGCAGAGATGAAGGGGGTCTTGGCTACACCTTC
TRBJ2-2 NA TRBV19 TRBD1 CASSMGQGGELFF TGTGCCAGTAGTATGGGACAGGGAGGGGAGCTGTTTTTT
TRBJ1-1 once TRBV10-3 NA CAISESREYTEAFF TGTGCCATCAGTGAGTCCAGGGAGTACACTGAAGCTTTCTTT
TRBJ2-7 NA TRBV27 TRBD1 CASSLTGISYEQYF TGTGCCAGCAGTTTGACAGGGATCTCCTACGAGCAGTACTTC
TRBJ2-3 NA TRBV3-1/TRBV3-2 NA CASTGREGDTQYF TGTGCCAGCACCGGGCGGGAAGGAGATACGCAGTATTTT
TRBJ2-7 NA TRBV5-1 NA CASSFLGSGPASRSYEQYF TGCGCCAGCAGCTTTTTGGGTAGCGGACCTGCTTCCAGATCCTACGAGCAGTACTTC
TRBJ2-7 once TRBV25-1 NA CASTTSYEQYF TGTGCCAGCACCACATCTTACGAGCAGTACTTC
TRBJ1-2 NA TRBV2 NA CASSEARAGDGYTF TGTGCCAGCAGTGAAGCGAGGGCAGGGGATGGCTACACCTTC
TRBJ1-5 NA TRBV18 NA CASSPPGVGNQPQHF TGTGCCAGCTCACCACCAGGGGTGGGAAATCAGCCCCAGCATTTT
TRBJ1-6 NA TRBV2 NA CASSETDSRPLHF TGTGCCAGCAGTGAGACGGACTCAAGGCCCCTCCACTTT
TRBJ2-2 NA TRBV28 NA CASSLESKGAGELFF TGTGCCAGCAGTTTAGAAAGTAAAGGGGCCGGGGAGCTGTTTTTT
TRBJ1-2 NA TRBV19 NA CASSMASNYGYTF TGTGCCAGTAGTATGGCAAGCAACTATGGCTACACCTTC
TRBJ2-1 NA TRBV10-3 NA CAISSPGDNNEQFF TGTGCCATCAGTTCACCGGGAGATAACAATGAGCAGTTCTTC
TRBJ2-7 NA TRBV5-1 NA CASSLGEDQHSYEQYF TGCGCCAGCAGCTTGGGTGAGGACCAACACTCCTACGAGCAGTACTTC
TRBJ2-1 NA TRBV3-1/TRBV3-2 TRBD2 CASSPTSGGPNEQFF TGTGCCAGCAGCCCGACTAGCGGGGGCCCCAATGAGCAGTTCTTC
TRBJ1-6 NA TRBV5-5 NA CASSQVTGNSPLHF TGTGCCAGCAGCCAGGTTACGGGAAATTCACCCCTCCACTTT
TRBJ2-1 NA TRBV10-2 TRBD2 CASSELLAGGNEQFF TGCGCCAGCAGTGAGCTACTAGCGGGGGGGAATGAGCAGTTCTTC
TRBJ2-5 NA TRBV15 NA CATSRDRERAETQYF TGTGCCACCAGCAGAGATAGGGAGCGGGCGGAGACCCAGTACTTC
TRBJ1-2 NA TRBV28 NA CASSSRDGDSYGYTF TGTGCCAGCAGTTCTCGGGACGGGGACTCTTATGGCTACACCTTC
TRBJ1-4 NA TRBV7-3 NA CASSLIRLGQLFF TGTGCCAGCAGCTTAATTCGGCTTGGCCAGCTGTTTTTT
TRBJ1-5 NA TRBV7-9 TRBD1 CASSRTGEVYQPQHF TGTGCCAGCAGCAGGACAGGGGAGGTCTATCAGCCCCAGCATTTT
TRBJ1-2 once TRBV27 TRBD1 CASSLSGQGAPDTNYGYTF TGTGCCAGCAGTTTATCAGGACAGGGGGCTCCGGATACTAACTATGGCTACACCTTC
TRBJ1-1 few TRBV7-9 NA CASRPRSASNTEAFF TGTGCCAGCAGGCCCCGATCAGCCTCGAACACTGAAGCTTTCTTT
TRBJ2-3 NA TRBV5-1 TRBD2 CASSNLAGGSGDTQYF TGCGCCAGCAGTAATCTAGCGGGAGGGAGTGGAGATACGCAGTATTTT
TRBJ2-3 NA TRBV7-9 NA CASSLGGSPDTQYF TGTGCCAGCAGCTTAGGGGGGTCTCCAGATACGCAGTATTTT
TRBJ2-5 NA TRBV5-1 TRBD2 CASSLVAGGPFGETQYF TGCGCCAGCAGCTTGGTGGCGGGAGGGCCTTTTGGAGAGACCCAGTACTTC
TRBJ2-7 NA TRBV3-1/TRBV3-2 NA CASSQGLGVGSYEQYF TGTGCCAGCAGCCAAGGGCTGGGGGTTGGCTCCTACGAGCAGTACTTC
TRBJ2-1 NA TRBV30 NA CAWSDSRDEQFF TGTGCCTGGAGTGATAGTAGGGATGAGCAGTTCTTC
TRBJ1-2 NA TRBV19 NA CASSIWAPGTRNFYGYTF TGTGCCAGTAGTATCTGGGCCCCCGGGACAAGAAATTTCTATGGCTACACCTTC